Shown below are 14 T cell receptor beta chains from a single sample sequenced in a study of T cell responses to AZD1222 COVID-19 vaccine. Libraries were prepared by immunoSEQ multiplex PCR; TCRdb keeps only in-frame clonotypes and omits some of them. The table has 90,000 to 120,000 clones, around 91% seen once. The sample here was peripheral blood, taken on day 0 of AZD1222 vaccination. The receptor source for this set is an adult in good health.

CDR3 DNA: TGTGCCAGCAGTGTCGGGACAGGGGGCGGGGATGAAAAACTGTTTTTT. This sequence encodes CASSVGTGGGDEKLFF. The chain links TRBV6-1 to TRBJ1-4; 12 nucleotides align to TRBD1. This CDR3 comprises 16 residues. Losses at the gene ends were 4 bases for V and 6 bases for J; bases not matched to a gene: 6. Germline V gene lookup returns CDR1 MNHNS and CDR2 SASEGT.

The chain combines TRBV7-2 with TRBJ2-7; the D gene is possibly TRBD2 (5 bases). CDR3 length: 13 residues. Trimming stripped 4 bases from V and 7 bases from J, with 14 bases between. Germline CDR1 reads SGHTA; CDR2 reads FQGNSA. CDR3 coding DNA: TGTGCCAGCAGCTATCGGCCTGGCGGGGAGCAGTACTTC. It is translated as CASSYRPGGEQYF. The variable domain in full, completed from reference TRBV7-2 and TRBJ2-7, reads GAGVSQSPSNKVTEKGKDVELRCDPISGHTALYWYRQSLGQGLEFLIYFQGNSAPDKSGLPSDRFSAERTGGSVSTLTIQRTQQEDSAVYLCASSYRPGGEQYFGPGTRLTVT.

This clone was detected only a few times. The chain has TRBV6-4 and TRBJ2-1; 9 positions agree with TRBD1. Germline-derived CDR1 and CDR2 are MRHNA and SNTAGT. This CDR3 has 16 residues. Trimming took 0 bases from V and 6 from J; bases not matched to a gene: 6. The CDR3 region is CASSDSPGQGSNEQFF. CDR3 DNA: TGTGCCAGCAGTGACTCTCCAGGACAGGGGAGCAATGAGCAGTTCTTC.

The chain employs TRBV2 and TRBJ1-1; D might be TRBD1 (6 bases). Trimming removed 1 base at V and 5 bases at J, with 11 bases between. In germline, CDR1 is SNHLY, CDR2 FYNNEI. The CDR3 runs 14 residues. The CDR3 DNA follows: TGTGCCAGCAGTGAAGTGGACAGCAGGACTGAAGCTTTCTTT. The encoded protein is CASSEVDSRTEAFF.

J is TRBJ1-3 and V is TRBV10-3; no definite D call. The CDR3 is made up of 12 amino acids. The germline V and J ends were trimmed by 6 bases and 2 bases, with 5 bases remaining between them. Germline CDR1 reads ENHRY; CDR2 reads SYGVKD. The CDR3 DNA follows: TGTGCCATCAGGGCCGCTGGAAACACCATATATTTT. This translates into CAIRAAGNTIYF.

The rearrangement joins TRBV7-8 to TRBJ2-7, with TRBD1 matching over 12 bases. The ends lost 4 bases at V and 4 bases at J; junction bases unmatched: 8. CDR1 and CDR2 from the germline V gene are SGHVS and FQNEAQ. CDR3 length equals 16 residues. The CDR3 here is CASSSARDRGRYEQYF. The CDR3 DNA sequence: TGTGCCAGCAGCTCCGCTCGGGACAGGGGGCGATACGAGCAGTACTTC.

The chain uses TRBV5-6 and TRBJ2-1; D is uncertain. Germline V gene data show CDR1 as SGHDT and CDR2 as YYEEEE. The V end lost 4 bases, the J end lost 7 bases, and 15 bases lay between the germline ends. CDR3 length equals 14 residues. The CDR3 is CASSPFPRRNEQFF. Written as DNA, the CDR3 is TGTGCCAGCAGCCCTTTCCCTCGTCGAAATGAGCAGTTCTTC.

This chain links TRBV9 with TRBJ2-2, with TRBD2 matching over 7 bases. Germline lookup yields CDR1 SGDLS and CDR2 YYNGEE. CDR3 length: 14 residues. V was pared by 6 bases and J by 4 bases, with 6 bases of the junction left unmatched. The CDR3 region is CASNSGGGTGELFF. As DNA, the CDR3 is TGTGCCAGCAACTCTGGGGGGGGCACCGGGGAGCTGTTTTTT.

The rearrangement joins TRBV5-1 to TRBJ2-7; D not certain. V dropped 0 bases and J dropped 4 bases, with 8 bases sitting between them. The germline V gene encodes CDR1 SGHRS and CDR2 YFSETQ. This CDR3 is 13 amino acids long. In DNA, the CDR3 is TGCGCCAGCAGCTTGGAAACCGATTACGAGCAGTACTTC. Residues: CASSLETDYEQYF.

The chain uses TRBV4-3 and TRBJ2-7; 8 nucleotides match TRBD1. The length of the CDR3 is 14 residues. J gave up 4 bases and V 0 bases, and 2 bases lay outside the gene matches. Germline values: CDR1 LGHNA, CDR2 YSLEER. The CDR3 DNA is TGCGCCAGCAGCCAAGACAGGGGGCTTTACGAGCAGTACTTC. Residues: CASSQDRGLYEQYF.

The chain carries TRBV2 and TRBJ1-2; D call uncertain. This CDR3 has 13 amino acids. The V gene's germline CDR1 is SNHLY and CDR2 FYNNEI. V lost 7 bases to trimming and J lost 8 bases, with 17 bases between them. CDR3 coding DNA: TGTGCCAGCACCTCCCCTAGATCTCGAGGCTACACCTTC. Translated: CASTSPRSRGYTF. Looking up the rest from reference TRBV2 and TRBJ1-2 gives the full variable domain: EPEVTQTPSHQVTQMGQEVILRCVPISNHLYFYWYRQILGQKVEFLVSFYNNEISEKSEIFDDQFSVERPDGSNFTLKIRSTKLEDSAMYFCASTSPRSRGYTFGSGTRLTVV.

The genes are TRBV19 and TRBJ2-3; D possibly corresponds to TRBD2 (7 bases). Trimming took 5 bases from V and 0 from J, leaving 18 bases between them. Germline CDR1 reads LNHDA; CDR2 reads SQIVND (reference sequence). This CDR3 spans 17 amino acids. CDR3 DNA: TGTGCCAGTAGTTCAGGACTAGGACAGACTAGCACAGATACGCAGTATTTT. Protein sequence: CASSSGLGQTSTDTQYF. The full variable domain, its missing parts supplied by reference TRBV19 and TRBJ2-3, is DGGITQSPKYLFRKEGQNVTLSCEQNLNHDAMYWYRQDPGQGLRLIYYSQIVNDFQKGDIAEGYSVSREKKESFPLTVTSAQKNPTAFYLCASSSGLGQTSTDTQYFGPGTRLTVL.

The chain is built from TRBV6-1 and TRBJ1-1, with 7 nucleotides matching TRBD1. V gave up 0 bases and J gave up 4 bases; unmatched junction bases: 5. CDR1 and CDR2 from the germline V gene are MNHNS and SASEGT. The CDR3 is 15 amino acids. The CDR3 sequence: CASSEAMRGPTEAFF. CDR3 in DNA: TGTGCCAGCAGTGAAGCGATGAGGGGGCCCACTGAAGCTTTCTTT.

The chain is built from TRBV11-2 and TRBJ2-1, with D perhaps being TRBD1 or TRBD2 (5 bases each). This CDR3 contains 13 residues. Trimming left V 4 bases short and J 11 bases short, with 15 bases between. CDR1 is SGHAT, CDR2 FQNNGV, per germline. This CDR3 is CASSSNPGTQQFF. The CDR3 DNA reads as TGTGCCAGCAGCTCGAATCCCGGGACCCAGCAGTTCTTC.